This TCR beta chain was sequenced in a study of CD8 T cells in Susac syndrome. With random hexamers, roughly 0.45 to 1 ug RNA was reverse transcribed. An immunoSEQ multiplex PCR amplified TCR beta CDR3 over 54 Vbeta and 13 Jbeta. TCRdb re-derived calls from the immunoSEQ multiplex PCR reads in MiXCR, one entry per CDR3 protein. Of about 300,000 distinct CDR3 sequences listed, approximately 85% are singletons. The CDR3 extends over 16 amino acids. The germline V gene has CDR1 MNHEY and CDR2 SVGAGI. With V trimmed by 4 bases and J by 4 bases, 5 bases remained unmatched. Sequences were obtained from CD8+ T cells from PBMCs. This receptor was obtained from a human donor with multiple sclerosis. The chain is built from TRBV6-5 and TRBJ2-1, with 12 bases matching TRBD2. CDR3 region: CASSSDLAGGYNEQFF. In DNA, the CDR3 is TGTGCCAGCAGTTCGGACCTAGCGGGAGGGTACAATGAGCAGTTCTTC.